This T cell receptor (beta chain) derives from a study of early T cells in non-severe SARS-CoV-2 infection. Overall study: Sequenced bulk RNA came from whole blood that was unsorted, and chains were unpaired.

Study conclusions and caveats: Anti-spike CD8 responses were favored in VDJdb matching, and private and CD4 specificities were missed.

The CDR3 is 16 residues long. Germline CDR1 SGHAT, CDR2 FQNNGV. With V trimmed by 3 bases and J by 2 bases, 5 bases remained unmatched. TCRdb used MiXCR to reprocess the 5' RACE reads, holding one entry per CDR3 protein. The sample shows under 30,000 distinct CDR3 sequences, approximately 5.1% of them seen only once. A word on this clonotype: Antigen specificity is unknown.

This sequence was found in an adult who was a healthcare worker with PCR-confirmed SARS-CoV-2 infection or an uninfected control (not recorded which). The source material was whole blood. The gene calls are TRBV11-2 and TRBJ2-1, with 9 nucleotides matching TRBD2. The CDR3 DNA reads as TGTGCCAGCAGCTTCGTAGCGGGAGCGGCCTACAATGAGCAGTTCTTC. It yields the protein CASSFVAGAAYNEQFF.